This TCR beta chain was sequenced in a study of regulatory T cells in long-lasting Graves disease. This clonotype came up a few times. Arm-PCR of CDR3 regions and iRepertoire HTBI primers were used to build TCR beta libraries. TCRdb re-called the multiplex PCR reads through MiXCR, storing one row per CDR3 protein. The data hold 450,000 or so distinct CDR3 sequences, with 20% to 25% observed a single time. Time point reported: persistent/refractory GD, antithyroid drugs over 5 years with positive TRAb. The TCR library was made from RNA that had been extracted from PBMCs in TRIzol. This clonotype was obtained from a female donor with Graves disease. This material consisted of peripheral blood mononuclear cells (PBMCs), taken when the disease was refractory, from a patient treated with antithyroid drugs.

The DNA for the CDR3 is TGTGCCAGCAGTTTCGTGGGGACCGGCTATGGCTACACCTTC. This sequence encodes CASSFVGTGYGYTF. The chain uses TRBV28 and TRBJ1-2; TRBD1 might be the D (5 bases). Germline CDR1 reads MDHEN; CDR2 reads SYDVKM. Trimming left V 3 bases short and J 4 bases short, with 12 bases between. The CDR3 extends over 14 amino acids.